The 22 T cell receptor beta chains below come from one sample, sequenced in a study of shared clonotypes between healthy human individuals. Some clones are missing from TCRdb's copy, which holds only in-frame ones; the method was immunoSEQ multiplex PCR. Seen here are about 490,000 clones, over 70% observed once, and the top ten hold 10% to 15%. Material: PBMCs. The receptors derive from a woman between 40 and 55 years old in good health. Some clones in this sample may be carry-over from other donors' samples.

The J gene is TRBJ2-3, the V gene TRBV6-5; TRBD1 matches at 10 bases. CDR1 is MNHEY, CDR2 SVGAGI, per germline. V was pared by 6 bases and J by 6 bases, with 9 bases of the junction left unmatched. This CDR3 is 15 amino acids long. CDR3 sequence: CASSRRQGAFDTQYF. Here the CDR3 DNA reads TGTGCCAGCAGCCGTCGACAGGGGGCTTTCGATACGCAGTATTTT.

The chain links TRBV9 to TRBJ2-3; TRBD2 agrees at 8 bases. The germline CDR1 and CDR2 sequences are SGDLS and YYNGEE. Trimming cost V 2 bases and J 2 bases; bases outside gene matches: 4. This CDR3 comprises 15 residues. CDR3 nucleotide sequence: TGTGCCAGCAGCGTGACTAGCGAGCACACAGATACGCAGTATTTT. The encoded protein is CASSVTSEHTDTQYF.

This chain uses TRBV27 with TRBJ2-2; 8 bases agree with TRBD1. The junction had 2 bases not matched to a gene; V was cut back by 5 bases and J by 0 bases. CDR3 length equals 15 residues. Per the germline V gene, CDR1 is MNHEY and CDR2 is SMNVEV (reference sequence). The CDR3, as DNA: TGTGCCAGCAGTGCGGACAGGGCGAACACCGGGGAGCTGTTTTTT. It is translated as CASSADRANTGELFF.

Points on this clone: The likely explanation is a read error, given a far larger clone one base away. This sample includes further DNA sequences coding for the same CDR3. The chain uses TRBV29-1 and TRBJ1-5; D remains unclear. Trimming left V 4 bases short and J 0 bases short, with 10 bases between. The germline V gene encodes CDR1 SQVTM and CDR2 ANQGSEA. The CDR3 is 14 amino acids. The CDR3 protein is CSVGEQYSNQPQHF. The DNA of the CDR3 is TGCAGCGTTGGAGAGCAGTATAGCAATCAGCCCCAGCATTTT.

This chain uses TRBV7-9 with TRBJ2-3; D is unresolved. Trimming took off 3 bases at V and 3 bases at J, with 19 bases between the two ends. CDR1 is SEHNR, CDR2 FQNEAQ, per germline (reference sequence). The CDR3 runs to 17 residues. Here the CDR3 DNA reads TGTGCCAGCAGCTTTTTGTCCGAGATCTTCGGTACAGATACGCAGTATTTT. Translation: CASSFLSEIFGTDTQYF.

The V gene is TRBV19, the J gene TRBJ2-7; D is uncertain. V gave up 5 bases and J gave up 5 bases, with 16 bases separating them. Germline values: CDR1 LNHDA, CDR2 SQIVND (reference sequence). This CDR3 spans 14 amino acids. The DNA for the CDR3 is TGTGCCAGTAGTCCCCGGACCCTGAAGAACGAGCAGTACTTC. The encoded protein is CASSPRTLKNEQYF. Based on the CDR3 plus reference TRBV19 and TRBJ2-7, the full variable domain is DGGITQSPKYLFRKEGQNVTLSCEQNLNHDAMYWYRQDPGQGLRLIYYSQIVNDFQKGDIAEGYSVSREKKESFPLTVTSAQKNPTAFYLCASSPRTLKNEQYFGPGTRLTVT.

Concerning this clone: A far larger clone is just one base off, so this is likely a read error. The sample has other DNA sequences that encode this CDR3 too. V and J are TRBV5-1 and TRBJ1-2; 7 bases agree with TRBD1. The CDR3 runs to 15 residues. Looked up from germline, CDR1 is SGHRS and CDR2 is YFSETQ. V dropped 5 bases and J dropped 4; count of bases not matched to a gene: 11. CDR3 nucleotides: TGCGCCAGCAGTCCCACAGGGGATACGGCCTATGGCTACACCTTC. Translating gives CASSPTGDTAYGYTF.

About this clone: It differs at one base from a far larger clone, so likely a read error. The CDR3 coding sequence is TGTGCCAGCAGGCTAGCAGGGACCTCCTACGGGCAGTACTTC. Its protein is CASRLAGTSYGQYF. The chain couples TRBV28 to TRBJ2-5; D tentatively reads TRBD1 or TRBD2 (5 bases each). The V and J ends lost 6 bases and 11 bases respectively, with 22 bases between them. The CDR3 spans 14 residues. The germline CDR1 and CDR2 sequences are MDHEN and SYDVKM.

The V and J genes are TRBV9 and TRBJ2-1; no firm D call. The CDR3 has 16 residues. Trimming pared 4 bases from V and 3 bases from J, leaving 17 bases between. CDR1 and CDR2 (germline): SGDLS, YYNGEE. The CDR3 loop is CASSPRTDTLYNEQFF. The CDR3 region has the DNA TGTGCCAGCAGCCCCAGGACGGATACCCTCTACAATGAGCAGTTCTTC. The full variable domain, with the rest looked up from reference TRBV9 and TRBJ2-1, is DSGVTQTPKHLITATGQRVTLRCSPRSGDLSVYWYQQSLDQGLQFLIQYYNGEERAKGNILERFSAQQFPDLHSELNLSSLELGDSALYFCASSPRTDTLYNEQFFGPGTRLTVL.

V gene TRBV11-3 combines with J gene TRBJ2-7, with 9 positions matching TRBD2. The trim removed 5 bases at V and 2 bases at J, leaving 7 bases unmatched. The CDR3 has 15 residues. Germline loops: CDR1 SGHNT, CDR2 YENEEA. The CDR3 sequence: CASSQTGLAAYEQYF. In DNA form, the CDR3 reads TGTGCCAGCAGCCAAACGGGACTAGCTGCCTACGAGCAGTACTTC.

The chain employs TRBV5-1 and TRBJ2-4; a possible D gene is TRBD2 (5 bases). V was clipped by 0 bases and J by 0 bases, with 10 bases between them. From germline, CDR1 is SGHRS and CDR2 YFSETQ. The CDR3 has 16 residues. In nucleotides, the CDR3 is TGCGCCAGCAGCTTGGCGGCGGGTATAGCCAAAAACATTCAGTACTTC. Its protein is CASSLAAGIAKNIQYF.

As concerns this clone: Other DNA sequences of this sample code for an identical CDR3. The gene calls are TRBV27 and TRBJ2-7; D possibly corresponds to TRBD2 (6 bases). Germline CDR1 reads MNHEY; CDR2 reads SMNVEV (reference sequence). This CDR3 is built from 13 residues. Trimming stripped 5 bases from V and 2 bases from J, with 10 bases between. CDR3 loop: CASSRRGPYEQYF. In nucleotides, the CDR3 is TGTGCCAGCAGTCGGCGGGGACCCTACGAGCAGTACTTC.

Points on this clone: This likely reflects a read error, since a far larger clone is one base away. The J gene is TRBJ2-5, the V gene TRBV6-1, with no clear D. This CDR3 has 16 amino acids. Trimming took 0 bases from V and 5 from J, leaving 16 bases between them. In germline, CDR1 is MNHNS, CDR2 SASEGT. This chain's CDR3 is CASSEAIGNPTETQYF. The CDR3 nucleotides are TGTGCCAGCAGTGAAGCTATCGGAAACCCAACGGAGACCCAGTACTTC.

The chain couples TRBV10-2 to TRBJ2-1, with D perhaps matching TRBD2 (5 bases). In germline, CDR1 is WSHSY, CDR2 SAAADI. This CDR3 contains 16 residues. V lost 2 bases and J 6 bases, leaving 17 bases between the germline ends. The DNA of the CDR3 is TGCGCCAGCAGTGAGGGGCGGCGGGCCCCTCGCAATGAGCAGTTCTTC. Encoded protein: CASSEGRRAPRNEQFF.

This rearrangement joins TRBV9 to TRBJ2-1, with 8 bases lining up with TRBD2. Germline trimming cut 4 bases from V and 4 bases from J; bases unmatched to any gene: 7. This CDR3 has 15 residues. Germline V CDR1 and CDR2: SGDLS, YYNGEE. The CDR3 protein is CASSPRTSPYNEQFF. The CDR3 bases are TGTGCCAGCAGCCCCCGGACTAGCCCATACAATGAGCAGTTCTTC.

As for this clone: Other DNA sequences in the same sample also yield this CDR3. This rearrangement joins TRBV29-1 to TRBJ2-1, with 12 nucleotides matching TRBD2. This CDR3 has 13 residues. The V and J ends lost 6 bases and 4 bases, in that order; junction bases with no gene match: 1. The germline V gene has CDR1 SQVTM and CDR2 ANQGSEA. DNA of the CDR3: TGCAGCGTGGGGACTAGCGGGTACAATGAGCAGTTCTTC. Its protein product is CSVGTSGYNEQFF.

Worth noting for this clone: A far larger clone is off by one base, so a read error is likely. This chain connects TRBV30 to TRBJ2-7, with a possible D match to TRBD1 (6 bases). The CDR3 loop spans 14 amino acids. The germline gives CDR1 GTSNPN, CDR2 SVGIG (reference sequence). Here the CDR3 DNA reads TGTGCCTGGAGTGTACTCAGGGGCTCCCACGAGCAGTACTTC. Amino acids: CAWSVLRGSHEQYF.

The CDR3: CAWNPGGVSNQPQHF. Written as DNA, the CDR3 is TGTGCCTGGAACCCTGGGGGGGTTAGCAATCAGCCCCAGCATTTT. The chain couples TRBV30 to TRBJ1-5; D may be TRBD1 (5 bases). The CDR3 spans 15 residues. The V end lost 4 bases, the J end lost 0 bases, and 13 bases lay between the germline ends. Looked up from germline, CDR1 is GTSNPN and CDR2 is SVGIG (reference sequence).

The CDR3 protein is CASSHLAESYEQYF. DNA of the CDR3: TGTGCCAGCAGCCACCTAGCGGAATCCTACGAGCAGTACTTC. This rearrangement joins TRBV11-1 to TRBJ2-7, with TRBD2 matching 7 bases. J gave up 1 base and V 5 bases, and 5 bases lay outside the gene matches. CDR1 is SGHAT and CDR2 is FQDESV in the germline V gene (reference sequence). This CDR3 is 14 amino acids long.

This clone came up once. V gene TRBV28 combines with J gene TRBJ2-3, with 7 bases lining up with TRBD2. The CDR3 contains 16 residues. The V gene end was trimmed by 7 bases and the J gene end by 4 bases; junction bases not matched to a gene: 14. The V gene's germline CDR1 is MDHEN and CDR2 SYDVKM. CDR3 bases: TGTGCCAGCACCTCGGCCGGAGGGAGGGGCCCAGATACGCAGTATTTT. It specifies CASTSAGGRGPDTQYF.

The rearrangement uses TRBV7-6 and TRBJ2-7; TRBD1 matches at 10 bases. Germline CDR1 SGHVS, CDR2 FNYEAQ. CDR3 length equals 15 residues. Unmatched junction bases numbered 8, after V lost 5 bases and J lost 4 bases. The CDR3 region has the DNA TGTGCCAGCAGCCCAATGGGACAGGGGTTTTACGAGCAGTACTTC. It codes for CASSPMGQGFYEQYF.

This clone appeared once. The rearrangement joins TRBV28 to TRBJ1-5; D is perhaps TRBD1 (5 bases). V was trimmed by 6 bases and J by 9 bases, leaving 18 bases between them. Germline CDR1 and CDR2: MDHEN and SYDVKM. CDR3 size: 14 residues. CDR3 protein: CASSPPRDWGPQHF. The DNA of the CDR3 is TGTGCCAGCAGCCCACCGAGGGACTGGGGGCCCCAGCATTTT.